These 17 T cell receptor beta chains were sequenced from one sample in a study of T cell responses to AZD1222 COVID-19 vaccine. Some clones are missing from TCRdb's copy, which holds only in-frame ones; the method was immunoSEQ multiplex PCR. The table shows 110,000 or so clones, with 75% to 90% occurring only once. This specimen was peripheral blood, taken on day 0 of AZD1222 vaccination. These receptor sequences come from an adult in good health.

This clone was seen only once. The chain couples TRBV7-8 to TRBJ1-5, with D uncertain. Germline V CDR1 and CDR2: SGHVS, FQNEAQ. Trimming left V 0 bases short and J 5 bases short, with 11 bases between. This CDR3 comprises 15 residues. The CDR3 coding sequence is TGTGCCAGCAGCTTAGCCAGTGAGGCGTATCAGCCCCAGCATTTT. This gives the protein CASSLASEAYQPQHF. The variable domain in full, completed from reference TRBV7-8 and TRBJ1-5, reads GAGVSQSPRYKVAKRGQDVALRCDPISGHVSLFWYQQALGQGPEFLTYFQNEAQLDKSGLPSDRFFAERPEGSVSTLKIQRTQQEDSAVYLCASSLASEAYQPQHFGDGTRLSIL.

This clone was seen only once. V and J are TRBV4-1 and TRBJ2-1, with 12 nucleotides matching TRBD2. V was pared by 1 base and J by 7 bases, with 5 bases of the junction left unmatched. The CDR3 length is 16 residues. Germline V gene data show CDR1 as MGHRA and CDR2 as YSYEKL. Written as DNA, the CDR3 is TGCGCCAGCAGCCAAGGACGACTAGCGGGAGCAAATGAGCAGTTCTTC. Translated, it gives CASSQGRLAGANEQFF.

The V call is TRBV6-2 or TRBV6-3, the J call TRBJ2-1; 9 bases are shared with TRBD2. V trimming: 2 bases; J trimming: 10 bases; junction bases outside the gene matches: 6. Germline V CDR1 and CDR2: MNHEY, SVGEGT. CDR3 length: 14 amino acids. This chain's CDR3 is CASSYGLAGREQFF. The CDR3 DNA sequence: TGTGCCAGCAGTTACGGGCTAGCGGGACGGGAGCAGTTCTTC.

V and J are TRBV4-3 and TRBJ2-7; tentatively, D is TRBD1 (5 bases). Per germline, CDR1 LGHNA and CDR2 YSLEER. V lost 2 bases and J lost 0, with 14 bases in between. CDR3 length: 16 residues. The CDR3 DNA is TGCGCCAGCAGCCAATCAATTACTGGGGCCTCCTACGAGCAGTACTTC. Translated: CASSQSITGASYEQYF.

This chain joins TRBV24-1 and TRBJ2-2, with D hard to call. The CDR3 has 14 amino acids. V was cut by 0 bases and J by 6 bases, with 7 bases left in between. CDR1 is KGHDR and CDR2 is SFDVKD in the germline V gene. The CDR3 nucleotides are TGTGCCACCAGTGATTTGCCCCGGGCCGGGGAGCTGTTTTTT. Residues: CATSDLPRAGELFF.

This rearrangement joins TRBV5-6 to TRBJ2-1; D unresolved. Trimming removed 7 bases from V and 0 bases from J, with 14 bases in between. The CDR3 runs 15 residues. Germline V gives CDR1 SGHDT, CDR2 YYEEEE. The CDR3 nucleotides read TGTGCCAGCGCACTACCCCCGAGCTCCTACAATGAGCAGTTCTTC. Translated, it gives CASALPPSSYNEQFF.

The V gene is TRBV10-3, the J gene TRBJ1-2; D is possibly TRBD1 (5 bases). The V gene lost 8 bases and the J gene lost 0 bases, with 10 bases spanning the gap. In germline, CDR1 is ENHRY, CDR2 SYGVKD. This CDR3 has 13 amino acids. This chain's CDR3 is CAISQDPNYGYTF. CDR3 coding DNA: TGTGCCATCTCACAGGACCCTAACTATGGCTACACCTTC.

The chain uses TRBV18 and TRBJ2-7, with TRBD1 identical over 12 bases. The CDR3 contains 16 residues. Germline V CDR1 and CDR2: KGHSH, LQKENI. The V gene end was trimmed by 1 base and the J gene end by 5 bases; junction bases not matched to a gene: 6. The CDR3, as DNA: TGTGCCAGCTCACCACGGGACAGGGGGCGCCCCCACGAGCAGTACTTC. Its protein product is CASSPRDRGRPHEQYF.

This clone appeared a single time. The V call is TRBV20-1, the J call TRBJ1-1; D ambiguous. The length of the CDR3 is 10 residues. The germline gives CDR1 DFQATT, CDR2 SNEGSKA (reference sequence). CDR3 region: CRIGDTEAFF. For the CDR3, the DNA is TGCAGGATCGGGGACACTGAAGCTTTCTTT.

The V gene is TRBV10-3, the J gene TRBJ2-7, with D possibly being TRBD2 (6 bases). This CDR3 is 13 amino acids long. From germline, CDR1 is ENHRY and CDR2 SYGVKD. The V end lost 7 bases, the J end lost 5 bases, and 15 bases lay between the germline ends. CDR3 in amino acids: CAITSPGGNEQYF. The DNA for the CDR3 is TGTGCCATCACCTCCCCCGGCGGGAACGAGCAGTACTTC.

The chain combines TRBV5-1 with TRBJ2-2, with 10 nucleotides matching TRBD2. This CDR3 contains 16 residues. CDR1 SGHRS and CDR2 YFSETQ come from the germline V gene. Trimming cost V 1 base and J 5 bases; bases outside gene matches: 5. The CDR3 spells CASSLIAGGETGELFF. The CDR3 region has the DNA TGCGCCAGCAGCTTGATAGCGGGGGGTGAAACCGGGGAGCTGTTTTTT.

The table lists this clone with a few counts. The chain joins TRBV5-4 to TRBJ2-5; unclear D gene. The CDR3 extends over 13 amino acids. V lost 0 bases and J 4 bases, leaving 7 bases between the germline ends. CDR1 is SGHNT and CDR2 is YYREEE in the germline V gene (reference sequence). CDR3 nucleotide sequence: TGTGCCAGCAGCTTGGAATCCTCAGAGACCCAGTACTTC. It translates to CASSLESSETQYF.

V and J are TRBV28 and TRBJ1-2; D is unclear. This CDR3 region has 12 residues. Deletions cut 10 bases from V and 4 bases from J, with 13 bases between. The V gene's germline CDR1 is MDHEN and CDR2 SYDVKM. The CDR3 DNA is TGTGCCACTGACACTGATCTCTATGGCTACACCTTC. Translating gives CATDTDLYGYTF.

The chain recombines TRBV5-4 with TRBJ1-1; the D gene is possibly TRBD1 (6 bases). V lost 4 bases and J 5 bases, leaving 21 bases between the germline ends. CDR1 is SGHNT, CDR2 YYREEE, per germline (reference sequence). CDR3 length: 16 amino acids. CDR3 DNA: TGTGCCAGCAGCCCGACCGCGACAGGTGGTGGGACTGAAGCTTTCTTT. It yields the protein CASSPTATGGGTEAFF.

The V gene is TRBV28, the J gene TRBJ2-4; D gene uncertain. CDR1 and CDR2 (germline): MDHEN, SYDVKM. V lost 3 bases and J lost 0, with 9 bases in between. There are 15 residues in the CDR3. CDR3 DNA sequence: TGTGCCAGCAGTTTGGTAACGGTAGCCAAAAACATTCAGTACTTC. Translation: CASSLVTVAKNIQYF.

The chain has TRBV9 and TRBJ2-7; D is perhaps TRBD1 or TRBD2 (6 bases each). Trimming took off 1 base at V and 5 bases at J, with 13 bases between the two ends. Germline V gene sequence: CDR1 SGDLS, CDR2 YYNGEE. This CDR3 region has 14 residues. The CDR3 sequence: CASSVSGGGNEQYF. The CDR3 region has the DNA TGTGCCAGCAGCGTATCCGGAGGGGGAAACGAGCAGTACTTC.

The rearrangement links TRBV9 to TRBJ2-1; unclear D gene. Trimming removed 4 bases at V and 7 bases at J, with 9 bases between. This CDR3 is 12 amino acids long. The V gene's germline CDR1 is SGDLS and CDR2 YYNGEE. The CDR3 DNA reads as TGTGCCAGCAGCTCCACCCTGAATGAGCAGTTCTTC. The encoded protein is CASSSTLNEQFF.